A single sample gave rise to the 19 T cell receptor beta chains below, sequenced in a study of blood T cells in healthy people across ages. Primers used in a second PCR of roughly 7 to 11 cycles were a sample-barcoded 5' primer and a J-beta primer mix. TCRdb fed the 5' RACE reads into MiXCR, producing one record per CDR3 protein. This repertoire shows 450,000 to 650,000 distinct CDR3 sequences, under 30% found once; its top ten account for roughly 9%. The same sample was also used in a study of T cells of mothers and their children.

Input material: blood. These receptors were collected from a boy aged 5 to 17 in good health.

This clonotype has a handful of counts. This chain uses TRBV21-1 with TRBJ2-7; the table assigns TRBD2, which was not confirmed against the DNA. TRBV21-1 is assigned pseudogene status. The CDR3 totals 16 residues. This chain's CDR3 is CASSKLREDPLDEQYF. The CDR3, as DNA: TGTGCCAGCAGCAAATTACGGGAGGACCCCTTGGACGAGCAGTACTTC.

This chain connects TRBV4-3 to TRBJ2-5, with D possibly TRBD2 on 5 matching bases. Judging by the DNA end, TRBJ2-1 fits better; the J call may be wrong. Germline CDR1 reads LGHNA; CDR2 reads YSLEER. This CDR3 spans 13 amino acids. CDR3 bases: TGCGCCAGCAGCCAAGAACCCCGCGGGGAGCAGTTCTTC. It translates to CASSQEPRGEQFF.

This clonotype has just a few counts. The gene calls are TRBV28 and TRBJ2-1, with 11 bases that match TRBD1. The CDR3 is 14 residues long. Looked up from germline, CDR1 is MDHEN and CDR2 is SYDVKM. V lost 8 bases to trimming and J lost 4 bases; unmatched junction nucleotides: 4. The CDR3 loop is CASGWDRGYNEQFF. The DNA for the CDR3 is TGTGCCAGCGGATGGGACAGGGGGTACAATGAGCAGTTCTTC.

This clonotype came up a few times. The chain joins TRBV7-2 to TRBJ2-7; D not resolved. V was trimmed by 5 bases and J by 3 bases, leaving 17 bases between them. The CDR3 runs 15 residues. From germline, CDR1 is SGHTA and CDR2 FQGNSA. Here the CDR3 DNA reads TGTGCCAGCAGCCCCACACGCCCTCCAATCTACGAGCAGTACTTC. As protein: CASSPTRPPIYEQYF.

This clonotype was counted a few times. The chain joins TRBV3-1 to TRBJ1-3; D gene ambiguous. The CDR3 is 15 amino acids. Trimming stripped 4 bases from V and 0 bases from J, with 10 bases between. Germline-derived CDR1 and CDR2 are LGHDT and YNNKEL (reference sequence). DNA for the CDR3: TGTGCCAGCAGCCCCCAGAGCTACTCTGGAAACACCATATATTTT. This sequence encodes CASSPQSYSGNTIYF. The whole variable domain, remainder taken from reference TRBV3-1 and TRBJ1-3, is DTAVSQTPKYLVTQMGNDKSIKCEQNLGHDTMYWYKQDSKKFLKIMFSYNNKELIINETVPNRFSPKSPDKAHLNLHINSLELGDSAVYFCASSPQSYSGNTIYFGEGSWLTVV.

The chain's CDR3 is CAWSLSTGNTIYF. The CDR3 bases are TGTGCCTGGAGTCTGAGTACTGGAAACACCATATATTTT. This sequence joins TRBV30 and TRBJ1-3; D is unclear. Germline V gene sequence: CDR1 GTSNPN, CDR2 SVGIG (reference sequence). The CDR3 has 13 amino acids. V was shortened by 2 bases and J by 2 bases, with 7 bases between the two germline ends.

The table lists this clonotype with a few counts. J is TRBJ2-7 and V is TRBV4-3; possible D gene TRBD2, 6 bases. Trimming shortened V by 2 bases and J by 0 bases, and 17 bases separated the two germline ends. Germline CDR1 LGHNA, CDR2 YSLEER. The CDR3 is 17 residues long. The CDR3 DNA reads TGCGCCAGCAGCCAATACGAGAAAAGCGGGCGCTCCTACGAGCAGTACTTC. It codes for CASSQYEKSGRSYEQYF.

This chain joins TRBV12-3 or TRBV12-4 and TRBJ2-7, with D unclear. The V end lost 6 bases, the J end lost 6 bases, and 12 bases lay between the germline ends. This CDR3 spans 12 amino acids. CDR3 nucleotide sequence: TGTGCCAGCAGCCTCCACCTGGGCGAGCAGTACTTC. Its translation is CASSLHLGEQYF.

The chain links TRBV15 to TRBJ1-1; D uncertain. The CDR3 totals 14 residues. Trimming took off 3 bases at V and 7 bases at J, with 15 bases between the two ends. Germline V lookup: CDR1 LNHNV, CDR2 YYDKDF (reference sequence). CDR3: CATSSGLPLGEAFF. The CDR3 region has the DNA TGTGCCACCAGCAGCGGACTTCCTTTGGGTGAAGCTTTCTTT.

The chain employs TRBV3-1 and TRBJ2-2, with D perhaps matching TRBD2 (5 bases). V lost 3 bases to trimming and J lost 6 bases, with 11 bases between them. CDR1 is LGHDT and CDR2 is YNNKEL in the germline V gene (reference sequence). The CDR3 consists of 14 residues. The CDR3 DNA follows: TGTGCCAGCAGCCAGTCCGGGGTCGCCGGGGAGCTGTTTTTT. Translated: CASSQSGVAGELFF.

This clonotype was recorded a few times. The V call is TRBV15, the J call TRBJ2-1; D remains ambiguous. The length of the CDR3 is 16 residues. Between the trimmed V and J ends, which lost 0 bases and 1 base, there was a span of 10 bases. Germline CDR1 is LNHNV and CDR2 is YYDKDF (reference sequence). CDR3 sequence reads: CATSRDPTTSYNEQFF. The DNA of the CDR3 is TGTGCCACCAGCAGAGATCCGACAACATCCTACAATGAGCAGTTCTTC.

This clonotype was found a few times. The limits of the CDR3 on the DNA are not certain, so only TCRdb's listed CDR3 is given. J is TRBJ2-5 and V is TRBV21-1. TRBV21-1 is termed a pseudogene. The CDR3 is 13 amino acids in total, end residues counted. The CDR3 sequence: CASSKVGSGTQYF.

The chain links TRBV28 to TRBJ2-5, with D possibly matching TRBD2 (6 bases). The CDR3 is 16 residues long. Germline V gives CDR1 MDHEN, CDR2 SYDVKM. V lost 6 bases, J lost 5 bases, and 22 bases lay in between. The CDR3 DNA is TGTGCCAGCAGCAATCCACCGGGACTTCCTTGGGAGACCCAGTACTTC. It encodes CASSNPPGLPWETQYF.

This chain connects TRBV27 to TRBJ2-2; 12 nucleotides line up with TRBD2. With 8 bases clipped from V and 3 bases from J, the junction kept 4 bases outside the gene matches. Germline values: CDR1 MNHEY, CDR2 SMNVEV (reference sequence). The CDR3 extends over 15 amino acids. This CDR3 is CASAGLAGYTGELFF. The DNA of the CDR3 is TGTGCCAGCGCGGGACTAGCGGGTTACACCGGGGAGCTGTTTTTT.

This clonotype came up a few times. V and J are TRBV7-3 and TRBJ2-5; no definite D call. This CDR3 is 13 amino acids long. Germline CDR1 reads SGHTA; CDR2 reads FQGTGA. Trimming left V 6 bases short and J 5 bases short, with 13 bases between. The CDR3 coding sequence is TGTGCCAGCAGGCCAAGCTCGAGGGAGACCCAGTACTTC. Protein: CASRPSSRETQYF.

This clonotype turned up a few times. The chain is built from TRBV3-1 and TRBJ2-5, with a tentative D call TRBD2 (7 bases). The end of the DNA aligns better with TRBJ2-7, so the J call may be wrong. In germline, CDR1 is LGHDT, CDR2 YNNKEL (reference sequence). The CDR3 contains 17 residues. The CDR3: CASSQRILAGASYEQYF. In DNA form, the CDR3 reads TGTGCCAGCAGCCAAAGAATCCTCGCGGGGGCCTCCTACGAGCAGTACTTC.

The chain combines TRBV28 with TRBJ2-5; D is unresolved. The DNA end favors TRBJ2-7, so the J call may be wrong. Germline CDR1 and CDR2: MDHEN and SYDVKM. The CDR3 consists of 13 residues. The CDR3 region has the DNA TGTGCCAGCAACCTCGGAGAGTCCTACGAGCAGTACTTC. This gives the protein CASNLGESYEQYF.

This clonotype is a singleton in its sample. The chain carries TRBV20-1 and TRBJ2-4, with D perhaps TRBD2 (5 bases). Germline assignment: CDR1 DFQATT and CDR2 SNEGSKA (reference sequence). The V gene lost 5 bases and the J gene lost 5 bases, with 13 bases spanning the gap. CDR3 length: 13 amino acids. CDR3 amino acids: CSAPSYGENIQYF. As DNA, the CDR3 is TGCAGTGCTCCTTCCTACGGGGAAAACATTCAGTACTTC.

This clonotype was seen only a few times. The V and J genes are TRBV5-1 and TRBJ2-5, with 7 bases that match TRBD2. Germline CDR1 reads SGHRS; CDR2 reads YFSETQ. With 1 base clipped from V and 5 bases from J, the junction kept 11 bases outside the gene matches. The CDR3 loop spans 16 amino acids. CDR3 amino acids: CASSLYHGRSGETQYF. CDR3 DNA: TGCGCCAGCAGCTTGTATCACGGGAGGTCAGGGGAGACCCAGTACTTC. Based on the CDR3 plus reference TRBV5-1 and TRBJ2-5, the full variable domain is KAGVTQTPRYLIKTRGQQVTLSCSPISGHRSVSWYQQTPGQGLQFLFEYFSETQRNKGNFPGRFSGRQFSNSRSEMNVSTLELGDSALYLCASSLYHGRSGETQYFGPGTRLLVL.